This T cell receptor beta chain was found in a study of cytomegalovirus exposure and HLA in healthy donors. The overall study: The same platform as the approximately 660 first-cohort repertoires was used for the 120 validation repertoires, a later analysis reported.

This CDR3 comprises 16 residues. Looked up from germline, CDR1 is MGHDK and CDR2 is SYGVNS. V shed 4 bases and J shed 2 bases, with 17 bases lying between them. Sequencing was performed with immunoSEQ multiplex PCR; in TCRdb, only in-frame clones are kept and a portion is missing. The data show under 250,000 clones, roughly 84% seen once. The source is a woman under 30 in good health and CMV-seropositive. This rearrangement joins TRBV25-1 to TRBJ2-5; D unresolved. Sequencing was carried out using PBMCs. The chain's CDR3 is CASSARLGEAQETQYF. The CDR3 DNA sequence: TGTGCCAGCAGTGCCCGTCTAGGCGAAGCGCAAGAGACCCAGTACTTC.